The 26 T cell receptor beta chains reported below all come from one sample, sequenced in a study of regulatory T cells in long-lasting Graves disease. Stated time point: newly diagnosed GD, antithyroid drugs for less than 3 months. PBMC-derived RNA was used for the TCR library. Combining iRepertoire HTBI primers with Arm-PCR of CDR3 regions, the authors built TCR beta libraries. Each CDR3 protein is one row after TCRdb ran MiXCR on the multiplex PCR reads. The sample carries 350,000 to 500,000 distinct CDR3 sequences, around 15% recorded once. This same sample was also part of a study on T cells in Graves' hyperthyroidism and ophthalmopathy.

Sequenced here: peripheral blood mononuclear cells (PBMCs), sampled at new diagnosis, from a patient treated with antithyroid drugs. The receptors derive from a woman aged 25 to 39 with Graves disease.

In this sample, this clonotype turned up many times. The chain is built from TRBV27 and TRBJ2-3, with D hard to call. CDR1 and CDR2 from the germline V gene are MNHEY and SMNVEV (reference sequence). The CDR3 loop spans 11 amino acids. V gave up 10 bases and J gave up 4 bases, with 9 bases separating them. The CDR3 loop reads CAIVTPDTQYF. The DNA for the CDR3 is TGTGCCATCGTGACACCAGATACGCAGTATTTT.

This clonotype was seen only a few times. The chain recombines TRBV2 with TRBJ2-4; no definite D call. The CDR3 consists of 14 residues. The germline V gene has CDR1 SNHLY and CDR2 FYNNEI. The V end was cut by 4 bases, the J end by 7 bases, with 14 bases between. CDR3 region: CASSAESGWNIQYF. The DNA of the CDR3 is TGTGCCAGCAGTGCAGAGTCAGGTTGGAACATTCAGTACTTC.

This clonotype was found many times. The chain carries TRBV20-1 and TRBJ2-1; 8 bases fit TRBD2. The ends lost 0 bases at V and 15 bases at J; junction bases unmatched: 10. The CDR3 spans 13 residues. Germline lookup yields CDR1 DFQATT and CDR2 SNEGSKA (reference sequence). The CDR3 is CSARDTMGLVGFF. As DNA, the CDR3 is TGCAGTGCTAGAGATACCATGGGACTAGTAGGGTTCTTC.

The rearrangement uses TRBV30 and TRBJ2-2; a weak D match, TRBD1 (6 bases). There are 14 residues in the CDR3. V was cut by 4 bases and J by 1 base, with 10 bases left in between. The germline CDR1 and CDR2 sequences are GTSNPN and SVGIG (reference sequence). CDR3 sequence (DNA): TGTGCCTGGATAAAGGGACAGAACACCGGGGAGCTGTTTTTT. Translating gives CAWIKGQNTGELFF.

CDR3 coding DNA: TGTGCCAGCTTAAGACAGACAGCAGATACGCAGTATTTT. Residues: CASLRQTADTQYF. V is TRBV6-1 and J is TRBJ2-3; D may be TRBD1 (5 bases). Germline-derived CDR1 and CDR2 are MNHNS and SASEGT. There are 13 residues in the CDR3. Trimming cost V 8 bases and J 4 bases, with 13 bases left between them.

This clonotype has just a few counts. A much larger clonotype is one base distant, so this may be a read error. The rearrangement links TRBV2 to TRBJ2-1; 7 positions match TRBD2. The V and J ends lost 2 bases and 10 bases, in that order; junction bases with no gene match: 5. Germline CDR1 reads SNHLY; CDR2 reads FYNNEI. The CDR3 sequence is 13 residues long. CDR3 in amino acids: CASSERTRNEQFF. The CDR3 bases are TGTGCCAGCAGTGAAAGGACTAGGAACGAGCAGTTCTTC. Combining the CDR3 with reference TRBV2 and TRBJ2-1 gives the whole variable domain EPEVTQTPSHQVTQMGQEVILRCVPISNHLYFYWYRQILGQKVEFLVSFYNNEISEKSEIFDDQFSVERPDGSNFTLKIRSTKLEDSAMYFCASSERTRNEQFFGPGTRLTVL.

This clonotype has ten or more counts. The rearrangement uses TRBV28 and TRBJ2-1; the match to TRBD1 covers 10 bases. Germline V CDR1 and CDR2: MDHEN, SYDVKM. V trimming: 6 bases; J trimming: 5 bases; junction bases outside the gene matches: 13. This CDR3 has 17 residues. CDR3 amino acids: CASSPPAGTGDDNEQFF. CDR3 coding DNA: TGTGCCAGCAGCCCTCCGGCCGGGACAGGGGATGACAATGAGCAGTTCTTC.

This clonotype was observed at least ten times. The chain recombines TRBV2 with TRBJ2-3; D is undetermined. From germline, CDR1 is SNHLY and CDR2 FYNNEI. V was shortened by 6 bases and J by 2 bases, with 9 bases between the two germline ends. This CDR3 contains 13 residues. DNA for the CDR3: TGTGCCAGCAGGGAGTACCTCACAGATACGCAGTATTTT. This encodes CASREYLTDTQYF.

This clonotype was observed many times. The chain has TRBV18 and TRBJ2-1; weak D call: TRBD2 (6 bases). This CDR3 contains 14 residues. The V gene's germline CDR1 is KGHSH and CDR2 LQKENI. V lost 11 bases to trimming and J lost 8 bases, with 22 bases between them. The CDR3 loop is CASRLADGMDEQFF. The DNA for the CDR3 is TGTGCCTCCCGATTAGCGGATGGGATGGATGAGCAGTTCTTC.

This clonotype has just a few counts. The chain carries TRBV30 and TRBJ2-6; D is ambiguous. The CDR3 has 15 residues. Trimming took 2 bases from V and 0 from J, leaving 8 bases between them. The germline V gene encodes CDR1 GTSNPN and CDR2 SVGIG (reference sequence). The CDR3 sequence: CAWSIYTSGANVLTF. The CDR3 nucleotides read TGTGCCTGGAGTATCTACACCTCTGGGGCCAACGTCCTGACTTTC.

This clonotype was counted many times. This chain links TRBV3-1 with TRBJ1-2; the D is unclear. Germline V gene data show CDR1 as LGHDT and CDR2 as YNNKEL (reference sequence). V lost 6 bases and J lost 4, with 12 bases in between. The CDR3 is made up of 13 amino acids. The CDR3 here is CASSYGRRYGYTF. The CDR3, as DNA: TGTGCCAGCAGTTATGGACGACGCTATGGCTACACCTTC.

The sample holds many counts of this clonotype. This sequence joins TRBV2 and TRBJ2-3; D unresolved. V was trimmed by 8 bases and J by 3 bases, leaving 9 bases between them. Germline CDR1 is SNHLY and CDR2 is FYNNEI. The CDR3 sequence is 12 residues long. The CDR3 region is CASGILTDTQYF. Written as DNA, the CDR3 is TGTGCCAGCGGGATTCTGACAGATACGCAGTATTTT.

Many counts were recorded for this clonotype. V usage is TRBV5-1 and J usage is TRBJ2-3, with 10 positions matching TRBD2. Losses at the gene ends were 3 bases for V and 2 bases for J; bases not matched to a gene: 9. The CDR3 is 17 residues long. Germline values: CDR1 SGHRS, CDR2 YFSETQ. CDR3 sequence: CASSSTRTSGFTDTQYF. CDR3 DNA: TGCGCCAGCAGCTCCACCCGGACTAGCGGTTTCACAGATACGCAGTATTTT.

This clonotype came up a few times. CDR3 amino acids: CASSFDSAARSGRFTYEQYF. DNA of the CDR3: TGTGCCAGCAGCTTTGATTCGGCCGCTAGGAGCGGGAGGTTCACCTACGAGCAGTACTTC. V is TRBV7-9 and J is TRBJ2-7; TRBD2 matches at 9 bases. V gave up 3 bases and J gave up 2 bases; unmatched junction bases: 20. CDR3 length: 20 amino acids. The germline CDR1 and CDR2 sequences are SEHNR and FQNEAQ (reference sequence).

The sample holds many counts of this clonotype. The chain employs TRBV24-1 and TRBJ1-1; D gene uncertain. The germline V gene has CDR1 KGHDR and CDR2 SFDVKD. V was trimmed by 3 bases and J by 11 bases, leaving 12 bases between them. The CDR3 loop spans 12 amino acids. The CDR3 spells CATSDEGRRAFF. The CDR3 DNA reads as TGTGCCACCAGTGATGAAGGACGTCGGGCTTTCTTT.

This clonotype was counted only a few times. V usage is TRBV18 and J usage is TRBJ1-5, with 8 bases matching TRBD1. V lost 3 bases, J lost 6 bases, and 4 bases stayed unmatched. CDR1 and CDR2 from the germline V gene are KGHSH and LQKENI. This CDR3 region has 14 residues. The CDR3 loop is CASSPDRGTQPQHF. CDR3 sequence (DNA): TGTGCCAGCTCACCCGACAGGGGCACTCAGCCCCAGCATTTT. The full variable domain, rest sourced from reference TRBV18 and TRBJ1-5, is NAGVMQNPRHLVRRRGQEARLRCSPMKGHSHVYWYRQLPEEGLKFMVYLQKENIIDESGMPKERFSAEFPKEGPSILRIQQVVRGDSAAYFCASSPDRGTQPQHFGDGTRLSIL.

This clonotype turned up a few times. The V gene is TRBV28, the J gene TRBJ2-5; tentatively, D is TRBD2 (5 bases). Germline lookup yields CDR1 MDHEN and CDR2 SYDVKM. CDR3 length equals 19 residues. V dropped 2 bases and J dropped 0 bases, with 22 bases sitting between them. CDR3 DNA sequence: TGTGCCAGCAGTTTAGGTACCGTTCTAGCATCTAAGGACCAAGAGACCCAGTACTTC. It specifies CASSLGTVLASKDQETQYF.

A note on this clonotype: A much larger clone lies a single base off, so this may be a read error. This chain joins TRBV7-9 and TRBJ2-5; TRBD2 agrees at 10 bases. From germline, CDR1 is SEHNR and CDR2 FQNEAQ (reference sequence). The junction had 18 bases not matched to a gene; V was cut back by 6 bases and J by 11 bases. This CDR3 is 16 amino acids long. In nucleotides, the CDR3 is TGTGCCAGCAGTTTATTCGGGACTAGCGTCCGGAATGAGCAGTACTTC. It is translated as CASSLFGTSVRNEQYF.

With respect to this clonotype: A read error may account for a junction end that differs from germline. The J gene is TRBJ2-1, the V gene TRBV10-3; 10 bases map to TRBD2. The closer fit of TRBJ2-5 to the DNA end suggests the J call may be wrong. The germline V gene encodes CDR1 ENHRY and CDR2 SYGVKD. This CDR3 contains 16 residues. The CDR3 loop reads CASSSVAGGGQETQYF. The CDR3 DNA follows: TGTGCCAGCAGTTCCGTAGCGGGAGGAGGGCAAGAGACCCAGTACTTC.

The sample holds many counts of this clonotype. V gene TRBV28 combines with J gene TRBJ1-1; 8 bases line up with TRBD1. Germline V gene data show CDR1 as MDHEN and CDR2 as SYDVKM. Trimming at V came to 6 bases and at J to 7 bases, leaving 7 bases not matched to a gene. The CDR3 is 13 residues long. CDR3 in DNA: TGTGCCAGCAGCCGCGGACAGGGAATTGAAGCTTTCTTT. The encoded protein is CASSRGQGIEAFF.

This clonotype was observed a few times. The chain uses TRBV4-3 and TRBJ2-1, with a possible D match to TRBD2 (6 bases). This CDR3 has 16 amino acids. V shed 8 bases and J shed 0 bases, with 17 bases lying between them. From germline, CDR1 is LGHNA and CDR2 YSLEER. The CDR3 loop is CASSDTAGSSYNEQFF. Here the CDR3 DNA reads TGCGCCAGCTCAGATACTGCGGGAAGCTCCTACAATGAGCAGTTCTTC.

This clonotype was detected only a few times. J is TRBJ1-2 and V is TRBV19; TRBD1 agrees at 8 bases. Germline V gene data show CDR1 as LNHDA and CDR2 as SQIVND (reference sequence). CDR3 size: 15 residues. V lost 10 bases and J lost 5; bases outside the gene matches: 15. CDR3 in DNA: TGTGCCACTCAAAACTGGGGGACAGGAAGATATGGCTACACCTTC. Encoded protein: CATQNWGTGRYGYTF.

This clonotype was detected many times. The chain recombines TRBV3-1 with TRBJ2-5, with TRBD2 matching over 7 bases. The CDR3 sequence is 15 residues long. CDR1 is LGHDT, CDR2 YNNKEL, per germline (reference sequence). The V gene end was trimmed by 4 bases and the J gene end by 2 bases; junction bases not matched to a gene: 7. CDR3 in amino acids: CASSPVAGGQETQYF. CDR3 nucleotides: TGTGCCAGCAGCCCCGTAGCGGGTGGGCAAGAGACCCAGTACTTC.

Remarks on this clonotype: A read error is possible here, since a much larger clone lies one base away. The chain joins TRBV7-2 to TRBJ1-2; the D gene is possibly TRBD1 (5 bases). The CDR3 sequence is 13 residues long. Germline values: CDR1 SGHTA, CDR2 FQGNSA. CDR3 sequence reads: CASILLVGDGYIF. CDR3 in DNA: TGTGCCAGCATCCTGTTAGTGGGGGACGGCTACATCTTC.

At least ten counts were recorded for this clonotype. This chain connects TRBV18 to TRBJ2-1; D remains ambiguous. The V gene lost 2 bases and the J gene lost 1 base, with 6 bases spanning the gap. Germline CDR1 is KGHSH and CDR2 is LQKENI. This CDR3 has 14 amino acids. The chain's CDR3 is CASSPSKSYNEQFF. In DNA form, the CDR3 reads TGTGCCAGCTCACCATCCAAGTCCTACAATGAGCAGTTCTTC.

The chain is built from TRBV6-1 and TRBJ1-5, with D unclear. Germline V CDR1 and CDR2: MNHNS, SASEGT. There are 11 residues in the CDR3. Deletions cut 5 bases from V and 6 bases from J, with 5 bases between. CDR3 sequence (DNA): TGTGCCAGCAGTCGGAGTCAGCCCCAGCATTTT. Its translation is CASSRSQPQHF.